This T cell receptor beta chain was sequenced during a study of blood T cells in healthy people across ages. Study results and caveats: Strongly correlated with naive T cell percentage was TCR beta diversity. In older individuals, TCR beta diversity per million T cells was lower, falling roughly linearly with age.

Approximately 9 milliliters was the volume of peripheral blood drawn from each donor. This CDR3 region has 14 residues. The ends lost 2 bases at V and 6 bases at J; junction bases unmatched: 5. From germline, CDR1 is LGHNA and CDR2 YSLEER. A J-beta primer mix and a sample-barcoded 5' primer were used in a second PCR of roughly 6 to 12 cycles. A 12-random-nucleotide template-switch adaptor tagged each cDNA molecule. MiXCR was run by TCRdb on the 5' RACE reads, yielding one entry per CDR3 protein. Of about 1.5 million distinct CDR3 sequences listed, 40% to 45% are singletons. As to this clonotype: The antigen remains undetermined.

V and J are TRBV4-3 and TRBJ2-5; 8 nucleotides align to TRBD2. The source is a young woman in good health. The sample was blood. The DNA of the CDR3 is TGCGCCAGCAGCCAAAGACTAGCGCTGAAGACCCAGTACTTC. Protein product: CASSQRLALKTQYF.